The present entry profiles one T cell receptor (beta chain) with its context. Its antigen is still unknown. This entry is derived from a study of graft-versus-host responses after intestinal transplantation. The repertoire was sequenced with immunoSEQ multiplex PCR; TCRdb's copy has only in-frame clones and lacks some. Here the sample spans some 90,000 clones, 75% to 95% being singletons. Trimming removed 4 bases from V and 3 bases from J, with 7 bases in between. CDR1 is SNHLY and CDR2 is FYNNEI in the germline V gene. The CDR3 loop spans 12 amino acids. Material: unstimulated CD8+ T cells sorted from spleen or lymph node cells, obtained before intestinal transplant. The genes are TRBV2 and TRBJ2-7; the D is unclear. The source is a human donor who received an intestinal transplant. The CDR3 sequence: CASSVFLYEQYF. For the CDR3, the DNA is TGTGCCAGCAGTGTATTTCTCTACGAGCAGTACTTC.